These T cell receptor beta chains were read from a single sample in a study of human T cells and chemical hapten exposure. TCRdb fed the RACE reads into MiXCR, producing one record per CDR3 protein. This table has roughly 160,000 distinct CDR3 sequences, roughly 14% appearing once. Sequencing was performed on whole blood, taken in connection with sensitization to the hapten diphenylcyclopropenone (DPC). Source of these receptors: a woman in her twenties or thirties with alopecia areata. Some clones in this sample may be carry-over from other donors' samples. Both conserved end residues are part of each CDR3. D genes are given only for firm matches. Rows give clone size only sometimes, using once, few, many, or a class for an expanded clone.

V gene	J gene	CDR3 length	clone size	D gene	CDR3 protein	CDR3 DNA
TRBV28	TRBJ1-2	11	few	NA	CASIKDYGYTF	TGTGCCAGCATTAAAGACTATGGCTACACCTTC
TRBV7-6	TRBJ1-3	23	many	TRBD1	CASSLASFGVDREPLRSGNTIYF	TGTGCCAGCAGCTTAGCATCCTTTGGGGTGGACAGGGAACCACTCCGCTCTGGAAACACCATATATTTT
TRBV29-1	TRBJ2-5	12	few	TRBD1	CSVVGQRETQYF	TGCAGCGTGGTGGGACAGAGAGAGACCCAGTACTTC
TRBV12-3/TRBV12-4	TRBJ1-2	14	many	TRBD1	CASSLRDRGVGYTF	TGTGCCAGCAGTTTACGGGACAGGGGGGTCGGCTACACCTTC
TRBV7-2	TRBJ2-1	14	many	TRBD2	CASSPILAGEWQFF	TGTGCCAGCAGCCCTATTCTAGCGGGGGAATGGCAGTTCTTC
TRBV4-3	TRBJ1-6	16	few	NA	CASSLNQPGPSSPLHF	TGCGCCAGCAGCCTCAACCAGCCAGGGCCTTCTTCACCCCTCCACTTT
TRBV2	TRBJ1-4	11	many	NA	CASSAAEKLFF	TGTGCCAGCAGTGCAGCTGAAAAACTGTTTTTT
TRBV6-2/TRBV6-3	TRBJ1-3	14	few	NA	CASGVWDHRNTIYF	TGTGCCAGCGGGGTGTGGGACCATCGAAACACCATATATTTT
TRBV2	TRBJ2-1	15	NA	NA	CASSEVTGKYNEQFF	TGTGCCAGCAGTGAAGTTACGGGAAAGTACAATGAGCAGTTCTTC
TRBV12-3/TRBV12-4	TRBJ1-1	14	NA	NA	CASSLVPENTEAFF	TGTGCCAGCAGTTTGGTGCCAGAAAACACTGAAGCTTTCTTT
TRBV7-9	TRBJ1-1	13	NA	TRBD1	CASSFSGTGVAFF	TGTGCCAGCAGCTTTTCCGGGACAGGGGTCGCTTTCTTT
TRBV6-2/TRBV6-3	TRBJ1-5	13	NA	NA	CASRTVSTQPQHF	TGTGCCAGTCGGACAGTTAGCACCCAGCCCCAGCATTTT
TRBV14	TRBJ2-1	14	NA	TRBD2	CASSQAGGHSEQFF	TGTGCCAGCAGCCAAGCGGGAGGGCACAGTGAGCAGTTCTTC
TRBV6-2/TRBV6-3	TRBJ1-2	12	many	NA	CASSYEAYGYTF	TGTGCCAGCAGTTACGAAGCCTATGGCTACACCTTC
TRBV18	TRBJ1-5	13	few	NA	CASSVRGNQPQHF	TGTGCCAGCTCCGTACGGGGGAATCAGCCCCAGCATTTT
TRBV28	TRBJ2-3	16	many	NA	CASSLWLGGSTDTQYF	TGTGCCAGCAGTTTATGGCTAGGCGGAAGCACAGATACGCAGTATTTT
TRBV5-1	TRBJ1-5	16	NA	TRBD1	CASRAPGTGSNQPQHF	TGCGCCAGCAGGGCCCCCGGGACAGGCTCCAATCAGCCCCAGCATTTT
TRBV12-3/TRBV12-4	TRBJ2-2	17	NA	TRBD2	CASSPSKAGLNTGELFF	TGTGCCAGCAGTCCCTCAAAAGCGGGGCTGAACACCGGGGAGCTGTTTTTT
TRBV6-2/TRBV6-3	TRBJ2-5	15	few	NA	CASSLPRNKEVTQYF	TGTGCCAGCAGCCTACCCCGAAATAAGGAAGTGACCCAGTACTTC
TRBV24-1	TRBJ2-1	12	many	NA	CATSEAVDEQFF	TGTGCCACCAGTGAGGCCGTGGATGAGCAGTTCTTC
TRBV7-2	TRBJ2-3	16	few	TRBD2	CASSLRFSGGTDTQYF	TGTGCCAGCAGCTTAAGGTTCAGCGGGGGCACAGATACGCAGTATTTT
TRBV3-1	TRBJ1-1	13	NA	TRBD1	CASSPRTGEKAFF	TGTGCCAGCAGCCCTAGGACAGGGGAGAAAGCTTTCTTT
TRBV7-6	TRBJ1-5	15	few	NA	CASSPGQDSNQPQHF	TGTGCCAGCAGCCCAGGGCAGGACTCCAATCAGCCCCAGCATTTT
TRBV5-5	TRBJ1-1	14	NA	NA	CASSFQGPGTEAFF	TGTGCCAGCAGCTTTCAGGGGCCGGGCACTGAAGCTTTCTTT
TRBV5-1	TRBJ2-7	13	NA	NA	CASRLGASYEQYF	TGCGCCAGCCGCCTCGGTGCTTCCTACGAGCAGTACTTC
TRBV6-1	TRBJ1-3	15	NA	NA	CASTPQGFSGNTIYF	TGTGCCAGCACCCCCCAAGGATTCTCTGGAAACACCATATATTTT
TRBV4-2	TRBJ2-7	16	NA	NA	CASSKGGRQASYEQYF	TGTGCCAGCTCGAAGGGGGGGAGGCAGGCCTCCTACGAGCAGTACTTC
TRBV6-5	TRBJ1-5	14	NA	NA	CASSIGPVDRPQHF	TGTGCCAGCAGTATTGGACCCGTCGATCGGCCCCAGCATTTT
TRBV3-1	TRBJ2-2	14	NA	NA	CASSQVGESGELFF	TGTGCCAGCAGCCAAGTTGGGGAATCCGGGGAGCTGTTTTTT
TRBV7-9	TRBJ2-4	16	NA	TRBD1	CASSSPGQGGKNIQYF	TGTGCCAGCAGCTCCCCAGGACAGGGAGGCAAAAACATTCAGTACTTC
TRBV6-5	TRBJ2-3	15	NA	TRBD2	CASSRGLAETDTQYF	TGTGCCAGCAGCCGTGGACTAGCGGAGACAGATACGCAGTATTTT
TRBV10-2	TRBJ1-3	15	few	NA	CASSGQASSGNTIYF	TGCGCCAGCAGTGGACAGGCGAGCTCTGGAAACACCATATATTTT
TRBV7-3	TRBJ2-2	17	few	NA	CASSSSGQGTDTGELFF	TGTGCCAGCAGCTCCTCCGGGCAGGGAACGGACACCGGGGAGCTGTTTTTT
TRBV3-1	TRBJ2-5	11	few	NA	CASSQVSTQYF	TGTGCCAGCAGCCAAGTGTCGACCCAGTACTTC
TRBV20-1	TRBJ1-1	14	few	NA	CSARDRGGLTEAFF	TGCAGTGCTAGAGATCGAGGGGGGCTCACTGAAGCTTTCTTT
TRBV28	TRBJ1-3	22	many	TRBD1	CASSLPPSDRRVFSSSGNTIYF	TGTGCCAGCAGTTTACCCCCCTCGGACAGGCGGGTTTTCTCGAGCTCTGGAAACACCATATATTTT
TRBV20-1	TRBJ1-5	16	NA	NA	CSASEDFSGVNQPQHF	TGCAGTGCTAGTGAAGACTTCTCGGGGGTCAATCAGCCCCAGCATTTT
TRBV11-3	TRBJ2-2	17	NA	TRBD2	CATHSGGTVLNTGELFF	TGTGCCACCCATAGCGGGGGGACCGTACTGAACACCGGGGAGCTGTTTTTT
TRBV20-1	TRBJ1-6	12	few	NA	CSARDGNSPLHF	TGCAGTGCTAGAGATGGGAATTCACCCCTCCACTTT
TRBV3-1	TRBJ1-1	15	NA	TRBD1	CASSPHRDRDTEAFF	TGTGCCAGCAGCCCCCACCGGGACAGGGACACTGAAGCTTTCTTT
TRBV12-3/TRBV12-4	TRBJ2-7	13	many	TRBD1	CASSRQGQHEQYF	TGTGCCAGCAGCAGACAGGGGCAGCACGAGCAGTACTTC